This TCR beta chain was documented in a study of memory CD4+ T cells and cytomegalovirus serostatus. Study details: Of the healthy Belgian adults, roughly ten were CMV seropositive and 20 to 30 seronegative.

Germline V CDR1 and CDR2: SQVTM, ANQGSEA. The ends lost 1 base at V and 7 bases at J; junction bases unmatched: 12. The CDR3 consists of 16 residues. The sort gate was single viable CD3+CD4+CD8-CD45RO+ cells for memory CD4+ T cells. In the original processing: After removing out-of-frame reads, approximately 2.2 million distinct TCRbeta sequences remained. The assay was immunoSEQ multiplex PCR, and TCRdb's table has in-frame clones only and misses some. V, J and clone size reflect that table, while D and trimming were determined from the DNA. The table has over 65,000 clones, over 80% seen once. The specimen was memory CD4+ T cells from blood. The chain has TRBV29-1 and TRBJ2-1; 8 bases line up with TRBD2. The source is an adult in good health and CMV-seronegative. CDR3 coding DNA: TGCAGCGTTGAAGTTCCACCACCGGGGGGGTTGAATGAGCAGTTCTTC. Its translation: CSVEVPPPGGLNEQFF.